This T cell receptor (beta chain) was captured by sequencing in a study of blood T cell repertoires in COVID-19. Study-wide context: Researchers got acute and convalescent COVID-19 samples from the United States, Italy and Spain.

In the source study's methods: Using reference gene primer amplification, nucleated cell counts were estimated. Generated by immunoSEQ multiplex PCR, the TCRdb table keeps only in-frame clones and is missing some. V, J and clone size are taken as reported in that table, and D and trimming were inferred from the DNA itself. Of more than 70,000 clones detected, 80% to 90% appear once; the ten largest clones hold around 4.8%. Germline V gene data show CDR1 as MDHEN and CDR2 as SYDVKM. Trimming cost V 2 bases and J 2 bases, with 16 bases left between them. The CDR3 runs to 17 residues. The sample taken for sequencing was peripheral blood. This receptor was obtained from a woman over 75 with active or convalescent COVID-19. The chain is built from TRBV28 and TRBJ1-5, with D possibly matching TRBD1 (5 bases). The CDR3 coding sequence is TGTGCCAGCAGTTTAGCCCTGTCTGTAGGGGGCAATCAGCCCCAGCATTTT. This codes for CASSLALSVGGNQPQHF.